Listed below are T cell receptor beta chains from one sample, sequenced in a study of blood T cells in healthy people across ages. MiXCR, run by TCRdb on the 5' RACE reads, gives a single entry per CDR3 protein. The sample records about 680,000 distinct CDR3 sequences, about half being singletons. Sequenced material: blood. Source of these receptors: an older woman in good health. Both conserved end residues are part of each CDR3. Fields, in order: D gene, J gene, V gene, clone size, CDR3 DNA, CDR3 protein. A D gene is named only where the DNA matches it firmly. Rows give clone size only sometimes, using once, few, many, or a class for an expanded clone.

d_gene: TRBD1; j_gene: TRBJ2-7; v_gene: TRBV12-3/TRBV12-4; abundance: NA; CDR3nt: TGTGCCAGCAGTCCCCGGGACAGGGAAATCTACGAGCAGTACTTC; CDR3aa: CASSPRDREIYEQYF
d_gene: NA; j_gene: TRBJ2-5; v_gene: TRBV5-1; abundance: NA; CDR3nt: TGCGCCAGCAGCTCCCGGGTCTCTACCGAGACCCAGTACTTC; CDR3aa: CASSSRVSTETQYF
d_gene: NA; j_gene: TRBJ2-3; v_gene: TRBV20-1; abundance: NA; CDR3nt: TGCAGTGCTAGGCAGCCCAACACAGATACGCGGTATTTT; CDR3aa: CSARQPNTDTRYF
d_gene: NA; j_gene: TRBJ2-5; v_gene: TRBV20-1; abundance: few; CDR3nt: TGCGCCACGGGACAAGGGGGCCAAGAGACCCAGTACTTC; CDR3aa: CATGQGGQETQYF
d_gene: TRBD2; j_gene: TRBJ2-3; v_gene: TRBV7-2; abundance: NA; CDR3nt: TGTGCCAGCAGCTCCCCTAGCGGTCGCACAGATACGCAGTATTTT; CDR3aa: CASSSPSGRTDTQYF
d_gene: TRBD2; j_gene: TRBJ2-3; v_gene: TRBV2; abundance: few; CDR3nt: TGTGCCAGCCGCAAGCGGGAGGGCACAGATACGCAGTATTTT; CDR3aa: CASRKREGTDTQYF
d_gene: TRBD2; j_gene: TRBJ2-2; v_gene: TRBV29-1; abundance: few; CDR3nt: TGCAGCGTTGCACTAGCGGGAGACCCGGGGGAGCTGTTTTTT; CDR3aa: CSVALAGDPGELFF
d_gene: NA; j_gene: TRBJ1-4; v_gene: TRBV29-1; abundance: NA; CDR3nt: TGCAGCGTTGGTGTTTGGGGTGAAAAACTGTTTTTT; CDR3aa: CSVGVWGEKLFF
d_gene: NA; j_gene: TRBJ2-4; v_gene: TRBV15; abundance: few; CDR3nt: TGTGCCACCAGCAGGGACCTAGCCAAAAACATTCAGTACTTC; CDR3aa: CATSRDLAKNIQYF
d_gene: TRBD2; j_gene: TRBJ2-3; v_gene: TRBV5-1; abundance: NA; CDR3nt: TGCGCCAGCAGCCAAACCGGGACTAGCGGAGGGGCAACGCAGTATTTT; CDR3aa: CASSQTGTSGGATQYF
d_gene: NA; j_gene: TRBJ2-1; v_gene: TRBV9; abundance: NA; CDR3nt: TGTGCCAGCAGCGCGAGCTCGGGGGCAGGGATCTACAATGAGCAGTTCTTC; CDR3aa: CASSASSGAGIYNEQFF
d_gene: NA; j_gene: TRBJ2-5; v_gene: TRBV29-1; abundance: many; CDR3nt: TGCAGCGTCGAACGGTCATTCCAAGAGACCCAGTACTTC; CDR3aa: CSVERSFQETQYF
d_gene: TRBD2; j_gene: TRBJ2-7; v_gene: TRBV29-1; abundance: many; CDR3nt: TGCAGCGGCGCGACTAGCGGGAGGGATAGCGAGCAGTACTTC; CDR3aa: CSGATSGRDSEQYF
d_gene: NA; j_gene: TRBJ2-3; v_gene: TRBV6-6; abundance: few; CDR3nt: TGTGCCAGCAGTCGAACTCAGGGGTACACAGATACGCAGTATTTT; CDR3aa: CASSRTQGYTDTQYF
d_gene: NA; j_gene: TRBJ2-1; v_gene: TRBV3-1; abundance: NA; CDR3nt: TGTGCCAGCAGCCAAGTTGCGGCTCTGCTGGACAATGAGCAGTTCTTC; CDR3aa: CASSQVAALLDNEQFF
d_gene: NA; j_gene: TRBJ2-5; v_gene: TRBV2; abundance: many; CDR3nt: TGTGCCAGCAGTATCCCGGCGGGGGAGACCCAGTACTTC; CDR3aa: CASSIPAGETQYF
d_gene: NA; j_gene: TRBJ1-6; v_gene: TRBV7-2; abundance: NA; CDR3nt: TGTGCCAGCAGCCACGATTCACCCCTCCACTTT; CDR3aa: CASSHDSPLHF
d_gene: TRBD2; j_gene: TRBJ2-1; v_gene: TRBV20-1; abundance: few; CDR3nt: TGCAGTGCTGACCGGACTAGCGGGAGGACAGATGAGCAGTTCTTC; CDR3aa: CSADRTSGRTDEQFF
d_gene: TRBD2; j_gene: TRBJ2-5; v_gene: TRBV20-1; abundance: NA; CDR3nt: TGCAGTGCCACGAGTCGGCCAGCGGGAGTTCAGACCCAGTACTTC; CDR3aa: CSATSRPAGVQTQYF
d_gene: TRBD1; j_gene: TRBJ2-4; v_gene: TRBV20-1; abundance: few; CDR3nt: TGCAGTGCTACGGACAGGATAGCCAAAAACATTCAGTACTTC; CDR3aa: CSATDRIAKNIQYF